These 21 T cell receptor beta chains originate from one sample sequenced in a study of cytomegalovirus exposure and HLA in healthy donors. PCR employed 60 Vbeta and 13 Jbeta primers. The method was immunoSEQ multiplex PCR; TCRdb's version includes in-frame clones alone and lacks a portion of them. The table records 40,000 or so clones, around 70% of them present only once. Sequenced input: PBMCs. These TCRs come from a woman in her twenties or thirties in good health and CMV-seronegative.

The genes are TRBV10-3 and TRBJ2-7; 10 bases are a match to TRBD2. The CDR3 extends over 14 amino acids. Per germline, CDR1 ENHRY and CDR2 SYGVKD. Germline trimming cut 0 bases from V and 6 bases from J; bases unmatched to any gene: 2. The CDR3 DNA reads as TGTGCCATCAGTGAGTCGGAGCGGGAGGGCGAGCAGTACTTC. This gives the protein CAISESEREGEQYF.

The chain joins TRBV6-5 to TRBJ2-5; TRBD1 is a possible D gene (6 bases). Germline CDR1 MNHEY, CDR2 SVGAGI. The CDR3 is made up of 13 amino acids. V lost 6 bases and J 4 bases, leaving 12 bases between the germline ends. CDR3 loop: CASRPTGPETQYF. CDR3 coding DNA: TGTGCCAGCAGGCCGACAGGTCCAGAGACCCAGTACTTC.

In DNA, the CDR3 is TGTGCCAGCAGTCCCCTGGAGGGTCAAGAGACCCAGTACTTC. Amino acid sequence: CASSPLEGQETQYF. The chain uses TRBV27 and TRBJ2-5, with D tentatively TRBD2 (6 bases). The germline gives CDR1 MNHEY, CDR2 SMNVEV (reference sequence). The CDR3 spans 14 residues. V was shortened by 5 bases and J by 2 bases, with 12 bases between the two germline ends.

The V call is TRBV5-1, the J call TRBJ1-4; 10 bases map to TRBD1. The CDR3 runs to 14 residues. The V gene's germline CDR1 is SGHRS and CDR2 YFSETQ. The J segment lost 8 bases and the V segment lost 4 bases, leaving 5 bases of the junction unmatched. CDR3 in amino acids: CASSPGQGGEKLFF. CDR3 DNA: TGCGCCAGCAGCCCCGGACAGGGGGGAGAAAAACTGTTTTTT.

The chain couples TRBV4-2 to TRBJ2-5; 7 bases fit TRBD2. TRBJ2-7 matches the DNA end more closely, so the J call is doubtful. The V gene's germline CDR1 is LGHNA and CDR2 YNFKEQ. The CDR3 consists of 17 residues. Here the CDR3 reads CASSQPQTGTTSYEQYF. The CDR3 bases are TGTGCCAGCAGCCAACCTCAGACCGGGACTACATCCTACGAGCAGTACTTC.

In this sample, this clone turned up once. The chain is built from TRBV30 and TRBJ2-5; 10 bases map to TRBD1. V gave up 3 bases and J gave up 2 bases; unmatched junction bases: 15. Per the germline V gene, CDR1 is GTSNPN and CDR2 is SVGIG (reference sequence). This CDR3 comprises 18 residues. The CDR3 loop reads CAWSVGTGEGGEQETQYF. Here the CDR3 DNA reads TGTGCCTGGAGCGTCGGGACAGGGGAAGGAGGGGAGCAAGAGACCCAGTACTTC.

This chain uses TRBV6-1 with TRBJ2-5, with 10 bases matching TRBD2. Germline trimming cut 3 bases from V and 2 bases from J; bases unmatched to any gene: 3. Germline V gene lookup returns CDR1 MNHNS and CDR2 SASEGT. The CDR3 is 15 residues long. The CDR3 DNA is TGTGCCAGCAGTGATATTAGCGGGGGGCAAGAGACCCAGTACTTC. Its translation is CASSDISGGQETQYF.

This clone was detected only once. The V call is TRBV19, the J call TRBJ1-4; D perhaps matches TRBD1 (5 bases). Germline lookup yields CDR1 LNHDA and CDR2 SQIVND (reference sequence). Trimming took off 8 bases at V and 7 bases at J, with 17 bases between the two ends. The CDR3 contains 14 residues. The CDR3 DNA reads TGTGCCAGTGGAGGGGCAGGGAAAAGTGAAAAACTGTTTTTT. Translating it yields CASGGAGKSEKLFF.

The chain combines TRBV4-2 with TRBJ2-7; 10 bases agree with TRBD2. Germline V gives CDR1 LGHNA, CDR2 YNFKEQ. J gave up 0 bases and V 1 base, and 9 bases lay outside the gene matches. This CDR3 has 18 residues. The CDR3 here is CASSQGLAGSLNSYEQYF. For the CDR3, the DNA is TGTGCCAGCAGCCAAGGACTAGCGGGTTCTCTAAACTCCTACGAGCAGTACTTC.

The chain couples TRBV29-1 to TRBJ1-1; unclear D gene. In germline, CDR1 is SQVTM, CDR2 ANQGSEA. V dropped 4 bases and J dropped 1 base, with 13 bases sitting between them. There are 14 residues in the CDR3. CDR3: CSVVLREKNTEAFF. The CDR3 DNA follows: TGCAGCGTTGTTCTCCGGGAAAAGAACACTGAAGCTTTCTTT. The complete variable domain, with remaining parts taken from reference TRBV29-1 and TRBJ1-1, reads SAVISQKPSRDICQRGTSLTIQCQVDSQVTMMFWYRQQPGQSLTLIATANQGSEATYESGFVIDKFPISRPNLTFSTLTVSNMSPEDSSIYLCSVVLREKNTEAFFGQGTRLTVV.

This chain uses TRBV10-2 with TRBJ2-3, with 9 bases matching TRBD1. CDR1 WSHSY and CDR2 SAAADI come from the germline V gene. The CDR3 totals 13 residues. J gave up 10 bases and V 8 bases, and 10 bases lay outside the gene matches. This chain's CDR3 is CASRQGGGDAQYF. The CDR3 DNA follows: TGCGCCAGCCGACAGGGGGGGGGTGATGCGCAGTATTTT.

This chain links TRBV30 with TRBJ2-7, with D maybe TRBD2 (5 bases). Germline CDR1 is GTSNPN and CDR2 is SVGIG (reference sequence). V lost 0 bases and J 3 bases, leaving 15 bases between the germline ends. CDR3 length equals 15 residues. CDR3 in amino acids: CAWSVGSGFGYEQYF. Written as DNA, the CDR3 is TGTGCCTGGAGTGTAGGTTCGGGGTTCGGCTACGAGCAGTACTTC.

Only a few counts were recorded for this clone. V gene TRBV5-6 combines with J gene TRBJ2-7; D unresolved. Germline V CDR1 and CDR2: SGHDT, YYEEEE. V lost 1 base and J 5 bases, leaving 13 bases between the germline ends. The CDR3 runs 14 residues. The CDR3 DNA reads TGTGCCAGCAGCTTGTGGGCGCCCTCGGACGAGCAGTACTTC. It yields the protein CASSLWAPSDEQYF.

The rearrangement uses TRBV5-4 and TRBJ2-1; 7 bases map to TRBD1. Germline lookup yields CDR1 SGHNT and CDR2 YYREEE (reference sequence). This CDR3 has 15 residues. The J segment lost 2 bases and the V segment lost 3 bases, leaving 5 bases of the junction unmatched. The CDR3 DNA reads TGTGCCAGCAGCTACAGGGGTGGTGCCTACAATGAGCAGTTCTTC. It translates to CASSYRGGAYNEQFF.

The J gene is TRBJ1-4, the V gene TRBV9; D perhaps matches TRBD1 (5 bases). Deletions cut 4 bases from V and 8 bases from J, with 18 bases between. This CDR3 is 15 amino acids long. Germline CDR1 reads SGDLS; CDR2 reads YYNGEE. The DNA for the CDR3 is TGTGCCAGCAGCCTCTGGACGGGGGGTAGCGAAAAACTGTTTTTT. Translating gives CASSLWTGGSEKLFF.

This clone was detected only a few times. The chain couples TRBV28 to TRBJ1-4; possibly TRBD1 for D (5 bases). V was pared by 6 bases and J by 8 bases, with 13 bases between. Germline lookup yields CDR1 MDHEN and CDR2 SYDVKM. CDR3 length: 13 amino acids. The CDR3 loop reads CASSPPGGEKLFF. Written as DNA, the CDR3 is TGTGCCAGCAGCCCCCCGGGGGGGGAAAAACTGTTTTTT. The full variable domain, with the rest looked up from reference TRBV28 and TRBJ1-4, is DVKVTQSSRYLVKRTGEKVFLECVQDMDHENMFWYRQDPGLGLRLIYFSYDVKMKEKGDIPEGYSVSREKKERFSLILESASTNQTSMYLCASSPPGGEKLFFGSGTQLSVL.

This clone was recorded once. The rearrangement joins TRBV6-1 to TRBJ1-1, with TRBD1 as a possible D gene (6 bases). From germline, CDR1 is MNHNS and CDR2 SASEGT. This CDR3 spans 14 amino acids. V was shortened by 3 bases and J by 4 bases, with 12 bases between the two germline ends. The CDR3 DNA reads TGTGCCAGCAGTGACCTACAGGGAATCACTGAAGCTTTCTTT. Translated, it gives CASSDLQGITEAFF.

The V call is TRBV30, the J call TRBJ1-1; 8 bases fit TRBD1. Trimming cost V 5 bases and J 4 bases; bases outside gene matches: 6. This CDR3 region has 13 residues. CDR1 and CDR2 (germline): GTSNPN, SVGIG (reference sequence). The CDR3 spells CAWGYRGSTEAFF. The CDR3 coding sequence is TGTGCCTGGGGCTACAGGGGGAGCACTGAAGCTTTCTTT.

The chain uses TRBV5-1 and TRBJ2-7, with a possible D match to TRBD1 (7 bases). The germline V and J ends were trimmed by 8 bases and 1 base, with 10 bases remaining between them. Germline V gives CDR1 SGHRS, CDR2 YFSETQ. The CDR3 is 12 residues long. The CDR3: CASSGGSYEQYF. CDR3 coding DNA: TGCGCCAGTTCAGGGGGGTCCTACGAGCAGTACTTC.

The chain couples TRBV6-1 to TRBJ2-7; D possibly corresponds to TRBD1 (6 bases). Trimming left V 7 bases short and J 3 bases short, with 16 bases between. The germline CDR1 and CDR2 sequences are MNHNS and SASEGT. The CDR3 is made up of 14 amino acids. The CDR3, as DNA: TGTGCCAGCAATATCCGGGACACGAACTACGAGCAGTACTTC. Translation: CASNIRDTNYEQYF.

The CDR3 region is CASSQDYGSYEQYF. The CDR3 DNA is TGTGCCAGCAGCCAAGACTACGGGAGCTACGAGCAGTACTTC. The chain recombines TRBV4-2 with TRBJ2-7; D perhaps matches TRBD2 (6 bases). CDR1 LGHNA and CDR2 YNFKEQ come from the germline V gene. Trimming cost V 0 bases and J 3 bases, with 9 bases left between them. CDR3 length: 14 residues.